This TCR beta chain was recorded in a study of blood T cell repertoires in COVID-19. Study at large: Samples representing acute and convalescent COVID-19 were sourced from the United States, Italy and Spain.

V lost 1 base to trimming and J lost 2 bases, with 21 bases between them. The CDR3 extends over 18 amino acids. Per the germline V gene, CDR1 is SEHNR and CDR2 is FQNEAQ (reference sequence). The protocol was immunoSEQ multiplex PCR, while the TCRdb copy is restricted to in-frame clones and leaves out a portion. This table holds 60,000 to 85,000 clones, roughly 90% found once. The chain carries TRBV7-9 and TRBJ2-7, with D perhaps matching TRBD1 (6 bases). This sequence was found in a human donor in a cohort sampled during active COVID-19. The sequencing sample was made of peripheral blood. CDR3 sequence: CASSLGPGQPSDTYEQYF. CDR3 coding DNA: TGTGCCAGCAGCTTAGGGCCAGGACAGCCCTCCGACACCTACGAGCAGTACTTC.